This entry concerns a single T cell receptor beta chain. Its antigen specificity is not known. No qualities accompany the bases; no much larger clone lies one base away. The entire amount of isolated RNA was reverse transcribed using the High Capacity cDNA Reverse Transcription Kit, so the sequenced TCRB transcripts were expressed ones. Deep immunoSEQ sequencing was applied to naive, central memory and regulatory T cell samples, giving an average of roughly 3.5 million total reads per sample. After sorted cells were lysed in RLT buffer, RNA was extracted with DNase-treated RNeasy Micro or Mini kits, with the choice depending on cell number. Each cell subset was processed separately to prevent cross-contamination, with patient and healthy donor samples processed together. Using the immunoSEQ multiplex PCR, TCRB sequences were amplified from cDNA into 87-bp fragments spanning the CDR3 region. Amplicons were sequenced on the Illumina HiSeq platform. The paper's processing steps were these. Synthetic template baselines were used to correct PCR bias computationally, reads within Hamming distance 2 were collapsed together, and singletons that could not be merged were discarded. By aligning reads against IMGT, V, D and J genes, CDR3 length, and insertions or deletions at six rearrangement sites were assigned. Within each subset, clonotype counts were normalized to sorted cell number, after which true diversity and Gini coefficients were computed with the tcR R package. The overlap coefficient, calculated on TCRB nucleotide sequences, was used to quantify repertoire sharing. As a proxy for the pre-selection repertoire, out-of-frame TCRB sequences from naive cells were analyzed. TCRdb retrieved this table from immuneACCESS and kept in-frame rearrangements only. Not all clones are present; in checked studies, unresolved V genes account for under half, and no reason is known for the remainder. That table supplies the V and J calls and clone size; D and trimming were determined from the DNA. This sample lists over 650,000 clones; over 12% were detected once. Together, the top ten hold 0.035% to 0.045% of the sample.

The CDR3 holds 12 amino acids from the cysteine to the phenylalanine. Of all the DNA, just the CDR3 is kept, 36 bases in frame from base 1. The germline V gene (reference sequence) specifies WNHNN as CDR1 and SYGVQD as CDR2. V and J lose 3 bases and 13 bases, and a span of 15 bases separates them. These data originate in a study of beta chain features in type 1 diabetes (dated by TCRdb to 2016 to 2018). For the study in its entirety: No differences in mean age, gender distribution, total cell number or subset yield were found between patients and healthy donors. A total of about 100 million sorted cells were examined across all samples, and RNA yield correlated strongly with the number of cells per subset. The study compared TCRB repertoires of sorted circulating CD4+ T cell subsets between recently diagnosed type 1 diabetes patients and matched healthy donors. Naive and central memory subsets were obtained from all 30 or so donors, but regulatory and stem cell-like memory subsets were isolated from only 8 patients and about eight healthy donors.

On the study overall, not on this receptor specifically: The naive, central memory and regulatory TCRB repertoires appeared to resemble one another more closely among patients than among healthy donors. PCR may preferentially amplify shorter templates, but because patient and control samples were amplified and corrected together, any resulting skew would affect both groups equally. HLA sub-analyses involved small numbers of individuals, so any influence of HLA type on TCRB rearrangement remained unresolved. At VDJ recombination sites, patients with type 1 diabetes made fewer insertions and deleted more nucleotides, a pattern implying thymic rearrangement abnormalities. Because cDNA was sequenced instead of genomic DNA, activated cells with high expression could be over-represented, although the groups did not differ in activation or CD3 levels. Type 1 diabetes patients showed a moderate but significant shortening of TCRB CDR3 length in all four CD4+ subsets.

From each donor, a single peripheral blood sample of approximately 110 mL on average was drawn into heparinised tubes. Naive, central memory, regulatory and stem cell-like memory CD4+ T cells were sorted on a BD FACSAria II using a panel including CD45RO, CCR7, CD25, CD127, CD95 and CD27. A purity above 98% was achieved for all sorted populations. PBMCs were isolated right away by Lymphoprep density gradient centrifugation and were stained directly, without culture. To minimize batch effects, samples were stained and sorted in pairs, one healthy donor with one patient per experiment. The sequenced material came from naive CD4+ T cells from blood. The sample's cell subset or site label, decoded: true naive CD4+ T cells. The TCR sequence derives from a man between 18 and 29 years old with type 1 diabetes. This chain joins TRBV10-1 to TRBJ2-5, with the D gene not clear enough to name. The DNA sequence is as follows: TGCGCCAGCAGTGACTTTCAAGGGCCATGGTACTTC. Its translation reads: CASSDFQGPWYF.